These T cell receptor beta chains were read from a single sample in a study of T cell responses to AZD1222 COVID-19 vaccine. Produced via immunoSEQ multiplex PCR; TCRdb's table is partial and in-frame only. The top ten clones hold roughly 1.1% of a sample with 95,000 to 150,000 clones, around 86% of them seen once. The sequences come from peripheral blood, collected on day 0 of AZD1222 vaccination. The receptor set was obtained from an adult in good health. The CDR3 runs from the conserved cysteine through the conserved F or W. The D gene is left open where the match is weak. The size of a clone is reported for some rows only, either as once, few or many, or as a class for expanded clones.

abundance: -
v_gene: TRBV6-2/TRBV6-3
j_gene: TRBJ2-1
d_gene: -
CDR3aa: CASSYGGSYNEQFF
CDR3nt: TGTGCCAGCAGTTACGGGGGTTCCTACAATGAGCAGTTCTTC

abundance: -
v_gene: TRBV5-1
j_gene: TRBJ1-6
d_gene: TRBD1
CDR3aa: CASSLSTRQGAHSPLHF
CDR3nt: TGCGCCAGCAGCTTGTCAACCCGACAGGGGGCCCATTCACCCCTCCACTTT

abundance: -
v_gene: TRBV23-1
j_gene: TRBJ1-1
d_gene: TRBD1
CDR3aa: CASSQPPGGQARTEAFF
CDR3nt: TGCGCCAGCAGTCAACCCCCCGGGGGACAGGCGAGGACTGAAGCTTTCTTT

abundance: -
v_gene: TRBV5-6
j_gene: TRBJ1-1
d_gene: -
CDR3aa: CASSTDVRTEAFF
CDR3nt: TGTGCCAGCAGCACCGACGTCAGGACTGAAGCTTTCTTT

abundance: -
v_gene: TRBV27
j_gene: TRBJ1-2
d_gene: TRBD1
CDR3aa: CASSFRDRSGGYTF
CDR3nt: TGTGCCAGCAGTTTCCGGGACAGGTCGGGTGGCTACACCTTC

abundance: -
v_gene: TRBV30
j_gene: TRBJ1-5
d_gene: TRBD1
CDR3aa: CAWSEGAGQPQHF
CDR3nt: TGTGCCTGGAGCGAGGGGGCGGGACAGCCCCAGCATTTT

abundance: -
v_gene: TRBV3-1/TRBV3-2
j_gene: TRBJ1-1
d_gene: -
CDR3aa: CASSKGVPPQAFF
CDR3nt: TGTGCCAGCAGCAAAGGGGTCCCACCTCAAGCTTTCTTT

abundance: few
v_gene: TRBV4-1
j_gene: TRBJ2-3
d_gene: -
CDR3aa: CASSQGGYVQDTQYF
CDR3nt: TGCGCCAGCAGCCAAGGGGGCTACGTTCAAGATACGCAGTATTTT

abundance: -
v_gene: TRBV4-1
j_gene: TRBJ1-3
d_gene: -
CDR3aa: CASSQLQSSSGNTIYF
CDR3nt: TGCGCCAGCAGCCAGCTTCAGTCTTCCTCTGGAAACACCATATATTTT

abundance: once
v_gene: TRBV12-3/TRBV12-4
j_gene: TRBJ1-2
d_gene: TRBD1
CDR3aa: CASSEGQVGGYTF
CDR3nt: TGTGCCAGCAGTGAGGGACAGGTTGGCGGCTACACCTTC

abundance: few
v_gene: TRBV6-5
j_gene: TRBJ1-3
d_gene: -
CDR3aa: CASRQAGNTIYF
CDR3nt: TGTGCCAGCAGACAGGCTGGAAACACCATATATTTT

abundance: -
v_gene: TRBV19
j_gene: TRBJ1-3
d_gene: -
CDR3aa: CASSGYSGNTIYF
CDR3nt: TGTGCCAGTAGCGGATACTCTGGAAACACCATATATTTT

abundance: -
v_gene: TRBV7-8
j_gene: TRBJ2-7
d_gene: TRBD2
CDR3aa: CASSASGLAGGRAYEQYF
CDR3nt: TGTGCCAGCAGCGCTTCGGGACTAGCGGGGGGGCGGGCCTACGAGCAGTACTTC